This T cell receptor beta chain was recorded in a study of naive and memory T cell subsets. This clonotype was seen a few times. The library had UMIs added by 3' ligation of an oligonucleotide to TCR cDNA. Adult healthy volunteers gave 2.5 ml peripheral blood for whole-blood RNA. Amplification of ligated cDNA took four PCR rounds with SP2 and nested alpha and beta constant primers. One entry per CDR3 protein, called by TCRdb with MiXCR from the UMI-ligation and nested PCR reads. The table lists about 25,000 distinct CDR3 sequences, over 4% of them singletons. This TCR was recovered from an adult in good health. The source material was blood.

The CDR3 region is CASSEGTSGTYEQYF. CDR3 in DNA: TGTGCCAGCAGTGAAGGGACTAGCGGGACCTACGAGCAGTACTTC. J is TRBJ2-7 and V is TRBV6-5; 13 bases agree with TRBD2. After removal of 5 bases from V and 2 bases from J, the junction contained 3 bases not matched to a gene. The CDR3 has 15 amino acids. Germline CDR1 and CDR2: MNHEY and SVGAGI.